These 13 T cell receptor beta chains came from one sample sequenced in a study of T cells expressing NK-cell markers. TCRdb reprocessed the 5' RACE reads; each CDR3 protein has one entry and no DNA is given. The table lists fewer than 400,000 distinct CDR3 sequences. Sequencing input: blood T cells: a sorted CD56 or NKG2C T cell subset, CD4+ or CD8+ T cells, or bulk PBMC T cells (not recorded which). The receptors here all came from a man aged 18 to 69 in good health.

This chain links TRBV11-1 with TRBJ2-6. Per the germline V gene, CDR1 is SGHAT and CDR2 is FQDESV (reference sequence). CDR3 length: 18 amino acids. CDR3 protein: CASSLKRGPIPGANVLTF.

The J gene is TRBJ1-5, the V gene TRBV4-2; TCRdb names TRBD1, which stays unverified in the absence of DNA. From germline, CDR1 is LGHNA and CDR2 YNFKEQ. This CDR3 spans 16 amino acids. The CDR3 loop is CASSQRTTGAGQPQHF.

V and J are TRBV15 and TRBJ2-1; the D gene TCRdb calls, TRBD1, cannot be checked with no DNA. The germline CDR1 and CDR2 sequences are LNHNV and YYDKDF (reference sequence). This CDR3 region has 17 residues. The CDR3 spells CATSTPGGGLAYNEQFF.

The chain uses TRBV18 and TRBJ2-7; without DNA, the TCRdb call of TRBD2 cannot be checked. CDR1 KGHSH and CDR2 LQKENI come from the germline V gene. CDR3 size: 14 residues. The CDR3 here is CASSPPIGPIVQYF.

The chain has TRBV5-6 and TRBJ2-6; TCRdb designates TRBD1, a call that cannot be tested without DNA. CDR1 and CDR2 from the germline V gene are SGHDT and YYEEEE. The CDR3 runs to 18 residues. CDR3 sequence: CASSSPGTGGSGANVLTF.

The chain has TRBV7-2 and TRBJ2-7; checking the TCRdb D call of TRBD2 is not possible without DNA. Germline V gene data show CDR1 as SGHTA and CDR2 as FQGNSA. This CDR3 is 14 amino acids long. CDR3 in amino acids: CASSLAPTNYEQYF. Together with reference TRBV7-2 and TRBJ2-7, the CDR3 gives the full variable domain: GAGVSQSPSNKVTEKGKDVELRCDPISGHTALYWYRQSLGQGLEFLIYFQGNSAPDKSGLPSDRFSAERTGGSVSTLTIQRTQQEDSAVYLCASSLAPTNYEQYFGPGTRLTVT.

The genes are TRBV29-1 and TRBJ2-1; TCRdb selects TRBD2, and the lack of DNA leaves this call unchecked. Germline assignment: CDR1 SQVTM and CDR2 ANQGSEA. This CDR3 spans 13 amino acids. The CDR3 reads CSVGGGFGNEQFF.

This chain connects TRBV6-2 or TRBV6-3 to TRBJ2-7; the TCRdb D gene call, TRBD2, has no DNA to confirm it. This CDR3 spans 14 amino acids. CDR1 is MNHEY, CDR2 SVGEGT, per germline. The CDR3: CASTIFGPRGEQYF.

The gene calls are TRBV20-1 and TRBJ2-3; the TRBD2 assignment by TCRdb is unverifiable without DNA. This CDR3 contains 14 residues. Per the germline V gene, CDR1 is DFQATT and CDR2 is SNEGSKA (reference sequence). CDR3: CSARVAGGPDTQYF.

V is TRBV4-2 and J is TRBJ2-7; the D gene TCRdb calls, TRBD2, cannot be checked with no DNA. The CDR3 covers 15 residues. CDR1 LGHNA and CDR2 YNFKEQ come from the germline V gene. This chain's CDR3 is CASSQVSSGGRVQYF.

The chain has TRBV28 and TRBJ1-1; the TCRdb call, TRBD1, lacks DNA for checking. This CDR3 region has 14 residues. CDR1 and CDR2 (germline): MDHEN, SYDVKM. The CDR3 spells CASSPPVANTEAFF.

This chain joins TRBV6-1 and TRBJ2-3; lacking DNA, the TRBD2 call made by TCRdb goes unchecked. The length of the CDR3 is 12 residues. Looked up from germline, CDR1 is MNHNS and CDR2 is SASEGT. This chain's CDR3 is CASSDSGLMQYF.

This chain uses TRBV7-9 with TRBJ1-1; checking the TCRdb D call of TRBD1 is not possible without DNA. CDR3 size: 16 residues. Germline V gene sequence: CDR1 SEHNR, CDR2 FQNEAQ (reference sequence). This chain's CDR3 is CASSPRPGWGDTEAFF.